The rows below give T cell receptor beta chains drawn from one sample of a study of graft-versus-host responses after intestinal transplantation. This table comes from immunoSEQ multiplex PCR, and its TCRdb copy is limited to in-frame clones, with some not included. In the table there are 20,000 to 25,000 clones, roughly 72% of which are singletons. The specimen comprised ileum tissue, sampled 12 days after intestinal transplant. These receptors came from a human patient who received an intestinal transplant, so some T cells may come from the graft donor. Both conserved end residues are trimmed from each CDR3. Each record gives: V gene, D gene, J gene, CDR3 length, CDR3 protein. D genes are given only for firm matches.

TRBV19	TRBD2	TRBJ2-1	17	ASSTWTSPQRPPNNEQF
TRBV6-6	.	TRBJ1-2	11	ASSYGRGNGYT
TRBV7-6	TRBD2	TRBJ2-5	14	ASSTQRGGESETQY
TRBV6-5	.	TRBJ1-1	12	ASSFDRTNTEAF
TRBV27	.	TRBJ1-1	13	ASSRAGRVNTEAF
TRBV5-4	.	TRBJ1-6	16	ASSLDRGGFSYNSPLH
TRBV12-2	.	TRBJ2-1	16	ASRTLVRLGGPRREQF
TRBV2	TRBD2	TRBJ2-5	13	ASMAIQGGPETQY
TRBV5-1	.	TRBJ2-3	9	ASSSEYTQY
TRBV23-1	.	TRBJ1-1	14	ASSQSEGRKDTEAF
TRBV7-9	TRBD2	TRBJ2-7	15	ASSALGTSGAFYEQY
TRBV11-2	.	TRBJ1-1	12	ASSLTGLNTEAF
TRBV28	.	TRBJ2-7	16	ASSFGTGVTSGSHEQY
TRBV6-9	TRBD1	TRBJ2-7	11	ASRDRGPYEQY
TRBV30	TRBD1	TRBJ1-4	13	AWSPQGATNEKLF
TRBV7-3	TRBD2	TRBJ2-1	13	ASSLDPAGGNEQF
TRBV18	.	TRBJ2-7	14	ASSPIVLGDSYEQY
TRBV7-2	TRBD1	TRBJ2-1	11	ASSQQGYNEQF
TRBV29-1	.	TRBJ1-3	11	SVGEGSSDTIY
TRBV5-1	.	TRBJ1-1	12	ASSWGQTYTEAF
TRBV7-9	.	TRBJ2-7	13	ASSFNFVGGIKQY
TRBV11-2	.	TRBJ2-3	15	ASSPHDGTTYTDTQY
TRBV6-5	.	TRBJ1-2	11	ASRSTGLEGYT
TRBV9	.	TRBJ2-3	12	ASSARGSTDTQY
TRBV9	.	TRBJ2-7	13	ASSPTTGRYYEQY
TRBV4-1	.	TRBJ1-1	14	ASSGPQIPSNTEAF
TRBV28	TRBD1	TRBJ1-4	13	ASSSPGQGGEKLF
TRBV5-4	TRBD2	TRBJ2-1	13	ASSLKREGYNEQF
TRBV6-6	TRBD1	TRBJ1-5	14	ASSYPGTGINQPQH
TRBV27	.	TRBJ2-1	11	ASSPRADNEQF
TRBV10-3	TRBD1	TRBJ2-5	10	AIRDREETQY
TRBV6-6	.	TRBJ2-2	12	ASHLDRNTGELF
TRBV13	TRBD2	TRBJ2-2	14	ASSPIGTRSTGELF
TRBV11-2	.	TRBJ1-2	11	ASSLNRAAGYT
TRBV6-5	.	TRBJ1-1	13	ASSPGLGSDTEAF
TRBV7-6	.	TRBJ1-2	11	ASSDGGGGGYT
TRBV18	.	TRBJ2-1	8	ASPGGGPF
TRBV27	TRBD2	TRBJ2-7	12	ASSLRGGPYEQY
TRBV19	.	TRBJ1-1	12	ASSTGGVVTEAF
TRBV29-1	.	TRBJ1-4	11	SVDFGNREKLF
TRBV9	TRBD2	TRBJ2-3	14	ASSVEELAGTDTQY
TRBV7-8	TRBD1	TRBJ1-3	12	ASSPGGYGNTIY
TRBV9	.	TRBJ2-7	12	ASSVEGGGHEQY
TRBV14	TRBD1	TRBJ2-3	13	ASSQMQGAVDTQY
TRBV4-3	.	TRBJ2-3	12	ASSRPDSSDTQY
TRBV28	TRBD1	TRBJ2-3	13	ASSWDRGVADTQY
TRBV6-1	.	TRBJ1-2	9	ASSYGYGYT
TRBV19	TRBD2	TRBJ2-1	15	ASSTGLAGGLYNEQF
TRBV7-2	.	TRBJ2-5	10	ASSRPGETQY
TRBV19	TRBD2	TRBJ2-1	11	ASSSGGYNEQF
TRBV5-8	.	TRBJ2-1	12	ASSLTGRDNEQF
TRBV7-9	.	TRBJ2-7	11	ASSLGLSYEQY
TRBV14	.	TRBJ2-5	14	ASSSRIRGGQETQY
TRBV18	TRBD1	TRBJ1-5	12	ASSRQGANQPQH
TRBV6-5	TRBD1	TRBJ1-3	12	ASSYQGQGNTIY
TRBV9	TRBD1	TRBJ2-1	14	ASSVQGAGSYNEQF
TRBV4-3	.	TRBJ2-2	12	ASSPRENTGELF